Detailed here is one T cell receptor beta chain. Its target is unknown. Every donor was a healthy person donating bone marrow. This specimen comes from a study of cytomegalovirus exposure and HLA in healthy donors. About the study: Genetic ancestry analysis placed more than 80% of the 398 donors that were genotyped in the Caucasian-associated cluster. Points from the study as a whole: In an earlier analysis, productive rearrangement rates for most beta V segments clustered near 87% or 30%.

Both 60 Vbeta primers and 13 Jbeta primers went into the PCR. TCRdb keeps only in-frame clones here, not all; method: immunoSEQ multiplex PCR. The sample carries 65,000 to 85,000 clones, more than 55% recorded once. The CDR3 loop spans 13 amino acids. Looked up from germline, CDR1 is SGHRS and CDR2 is YFSETQ. V was shortened by 2 bases and J by 3 bases, with 9 bases between the two germline ends. Material: PBMCs. This TCR derives from a man between 60 and 75 years old in good health and CMV-seropositive. This chain joins TRBV5-1 and TRBJ2-7; TRBD1 is a possible D gene (6 bases). The DNA of the CDR3 is TGCGCCAGCAGCTTTTCGGACAGCTACGAGCAGTACTTC. Translation gives CASSFSDSYEQYF.